Below are 3 T cell receptor beta chains sequenced from a single sample in a study of T cell changes during pregnancy in multiple sclerosis. Some clones are missing from TCRdb's copy, which holds only in-frame ones; the method was immunoSEQ multiplex PCR. The sample carries about 77,000 clones, under 95% recorded once. This material consisted of peripheral blood, taken after pregnancy. The receptors were sampled from a female donor in good health, enrolled as a control in a pregnancy study.

CDR3 DNA sequence: TGTGCCAGCAGTATGCCTGGGAGAGCGGAGCAGTTCTTC. Translating gives CASSMPGRAEQFF. The chain couples TRBV28 to TRBJ2-1, with D tentatively TRBD2 (5 bases). The germline V gene has CDR1 MDHEN and CDR2 SYDVKM. The CDR3 spans 13 residues. V lost 5 bases and J lost 10, with 15 bases in between.

The chain has TRBV18 and TRBJ2-7; TRBD2 might be the D (5 bases). Trimming left V 0 bases short and J 4 bases short, with 10 bases between. The CDR3 consists of 14 residues. Germline V gene data show CDR1 as KGHSH and CDR2 as LQKENI. The CDR3 is CASSPPRARYEQYF. The CDR3 bases are TGTGCCAGCTCACCACCGCGGGCCCGATACGAGCAGTACTTC.

The chain links TRBV7-6 to TRBJ2-2; 8 bases fit TRBD1. Germline V gene sequence: CDR1 SGHVS, CDR2 FNYEAQ. The CDR3 sequence is 15 residues long. V shed 1 base and J 7 bases; nucleotides not matched to a gene: 5. CDR3 in amino acids: CASSLGTGLNGELFF. CDR3 DNA: TGTGCCAGCAGCTTAGGGACAGGGTTGAACGGGGAGCTGTTTTTT. Together with reference TRBV7-6 and TRBJ2-2, the CDR3 gives the full variable domain: GAGVSQSPRYKVTKRGQDVALRCDPISGHVSLYWYRQALGQGPEFLTYFNYEAQQDKSGLPNDRFSAERPEGSISTLTIQRTEQRDSAMYRCASSLGTGLNGELFFGEGSRLTVL.